One and the same sample provided the 27 T cell receptor beta chains below, sequenced in a study of blood T cell repertoires in COVID-19 (dated by TCRdb to 2019 to 2021). Library creation used the immunoSEQ multiplex PCR assay. Held by TCRdb, this immuneACCESS table contains in-frame sequences only and omits some clones. Under half of the omission traces to an unresolved V gene where checked; the cause of the rest is unknown. This sample gives 350,000 to 450,000 clones in total; 80% to 90% of them show up just once. Clones ranked in the top ten supply 0.9% to 1.2% of the sample. The sequenced material came from PBMCs or T cells enriched from blood (not recorded which). These receptors were obtained from a man aged 30 to 39 who had recovered from COVID-19.

The rearrangement joins TRBV5-1 to TRBJ2-2; D call uncertain. The V and J ends lost 1 base and 4 bases respectively, with 11 bases between them. Germline V gene sequence: CDR1 SGHRS, CDR2 YFSETQ. The CDR3 totals 15 residues. CDR3 amino acids: CASSLTPPPTGELFF. The CDR3 region has the DNA TGCGCCAGCAGCTTGACACCACCACCCACCGGGGAGCTGTTTTTT.

The chain combines TRBV16 with TRBJ2-1, with 8 bases identical to TRBD2. Germline V gene data show CDR1 as KGHSY and CDR2 as FQNENV. The CDR3 contains 16 residues. V dropped 1 base and J dropped 3; count of bases not matched to a gene: 5. This CDR3 is CASSQLAGGGYNEQFF. The CDR3 region has the DNA TGTGCCAGCAGCCAATTGGCGGGAGGCGGCTACAATGAGCAGTTCTTC.

This clone was counted between two and nine times. The V call is TRBV5-1, the J call TRBJ2-7; TRBD1 is a possible D gene (5 bases). The CDR3 totals 13 residues. Trimming left V 2 bases short and J 8 bases short, with 14 bases between. Germline V CDR1 and CDR2: SGHRS, YFSETQ. CDR3 in DNA: TGCGCCAGCAGCTTATCAGGGTTCAGCAAGCAGTACTTC. Its protein is CASSLSGFSKQYF.

This chain joins TRBV19 and TRBJ2-1, with D perhaps TRBD2 (7 bases). In germline, CDR1 is LNHDA, CDR2 SQIVND (reference sequence). The length of the CDR3 is 18 residues. Trimming cost V 5 bases and J 2 bases, with 22 bases left between them. CDR3 bases: TGTGCCAGTAGTCCCGCGCGGGGGCGGGTGTATCCCTACAATGAGCAGTTCTTC. It codes for CASSPARGRVYPYNEQFF.

V and J are TRBV4-1 and TRBJ1-4; 9 nucleotides align to TRBD1. This CDR3 has 14 residues. CDR1 is MGHRA and CDR2 is YSYEKL in the germline V gene. V lost 5 bases, J lost 7 bases, and 5 bases stayed unmatched. CDR3 DNA sequence: TGCGCCAGCAGCACCCGGGACAGGGTTGAAAAACTGTTTTTT. Translating gives CASSTRDRVEKLFF.

This clone was counted once. This rearrangement joins TRBV10-1 to TRBJ1-3; maybe TRBD1 (6 bases). The germline gives CDR1 WNHNN, CDR2 SYGVQD (reference sequence). Trimming cost V 7 bases and J 0 bases, with 16 bases left between them. The CDR3 contains 16 residues. This CDR3 is CASNRDLTLSGNTIYF. The CDR3 DNA reads as TGCGCCAGCAACAGGGACCTCACCCTCTCTGGAAACACCATATATTTT.

This chain connects TRBV28 to TRBJ2-5; perhaps TRBD2 as D (5 bases). CDR1 and CDR2 (germline): MDHEN, SYDVKM. Trimming stripped 4 bases from V and 7 bases from J, with 25 bases between. The CDR3 has 17 amino acids. CDR3 nucleotides: TGTGCCAGCAGTTACCTGTCCCCGGGATCCCAAGGAGGGACCCAGTACTTC. Protein: CASSYLSPGSQGGTQYF.

This chain uses TRBV5-1 with TRBJ1-5, with TRBD1 matching 10 bases. CDR1 is SGHRS, CDR2 YFSETQ, per germline. CDR3 size: 17 residues. J gave up 7 bases and V 0 bases, and 10 bases lay outside the gene matches. The CDR3 protein is CASSLGDRGHEAQPQHF. Written as DNA, the CDR3 is TGCGCCAGCAGCTTGGGAGACAGGGGGCATGAGGCGCAGCCCCAGCATTTT. The full variable domain, with the rest looked up from reference TRBV5-1 and TRBJ1-5, is KAGVTQTPRYLIKTRGQQVTLSCSPISGHRSVSWYQQTPGQGLQFLFEYFSETQRNKGNFPGRFSGRQFSNSRSEMNVSTLELGDSALYLCASSLGDRGHEAQPQHFGDGTRLSIL.

CDR3 in DNA: TGTGCCAGCAGCCGAGGACAGGGGGCGCTCTATGGCTACACCTTC. Amino acid sequence: CASSRGQGALYGYTF. The chain combines TRBV28 with TRBJ1-2; 11 bases align to TRBD1. Trimming took 6 bases from V and 4 from J; bases not matched to a gene: 7. CDR1 is MDHEN and CDR2 is SYDVKM in the germline V gene. This CDR3 spans 15 amino acids.

The J gene is TRBJ2-7, the V gene TRBV29-1; D gene unclear. The CDR3 totals 12 residues. V lost 1 base to trimming and J lost 0 bases, with 4 bases between them. CDR1 and CDR2 from the germline V gene are SQVTM and ANQGSEA. CDR3 sequence reads: CSVEGSSYEQYF. CDR3 DNA: TGCAGCGTTGAAGGGAGCTCCTACGAGCAGTACTTC.

The chain combines TRBV3-1 (or the pseudogene TRBV3-2) with TRBJ2-3; the match to TRBD2 covers 11 bases. The germline V gene has CDR1 LGHDT and CDR2 YNNKEL (reference sequence). There are 16 residues in the CDR3. The V segment lost 1 base and the J segment 7 bases; nucleotides outside the gene matches: 7. Here the CDR3 DNA reads TGTGCCAGCAGCCAAGTTACTAGCGGGAGTGTCAATACGCAGTATTTT. Its translation: CASSQVTSGSVNTQYF.

The gene calls are TRBV19 and TRBJ2-7; 13 bases fit TRBD2. Germline values: CDR1 LNHDA, CDR2 SQIVND (reference sequence). CDR3 size: 15 residues. Trimming took 9 bases from V and 2 from J; bases not matched to a gene: 7. CDR3 region: CASRTSGSGPYEQYF. The CDR3, as DNA: TGTGCCAGCAGGACTAGCGGGAGTGGGCCCTACGAGCAGTACTTC.

This chain uses TRBV5-1 with TRBJ2-1; the D gene is possibly TRBD2 (5 bases). V lost 5 bases and J 4 bases, leaving 16 bases between the germline ends. This CDR3 comprises 15 residues. Germline V lookup: CDR1 SGHRS, CDR2 YFSETQ. CDR3 loop: CASREDWQRYNEQFF. CDR3 DNA: TGCGCCAGCAGAGAAGATTGGCAGCGGTACAATGAGCAGTTCTTC.

The V gene is TRBV27, the J gene TRBJ1-2; TRBD1 aligns across 8 bases. The CDR3 consists of 15 residues. From germline, CDR1 is MNHEY and CDR2 SMNVEV (reference sequence). Germline trimming cut 3 bases from V and 4 bases from J; bases unmatched to any gene: 7. CDR3 bases: TGTGCCAGCAGTTTCGGACAGGGAAGGATCTATGGCTACACCTTC. Residues: CASSFGQGRIYGYTF.

The chain links TRBV6-5 to TRBJ1-5; 7 nucleotides align to TRBD1. V trimming: 5 bases; J trimming: 5 bases; junction bases outside the gene matches: 3. The CDR3 consists of 13 residues. CDR1 and CDR2 (germline): MNHEY, SVGAGI. This CDR3 is CASSLQGDQPQHF. As DNA, the CDR3 is TGTGCCAGCAGTCTTCAGGGGGATCAGCCCCAGCATTTT.

The V gene is TRBV6-1, the J gene TRBJ2-1, with D possibly matching TRBD2 (6 bases). V lost 0 bases and J lost 7, with 19 bases in between. Germline CDR1 and CDR2: MNHNS and SASEGT. The CDR3 is 17 amino acids. CDR3 loop: CASSEALGFGTDNEQFF. DNA of the CDR3: TGTGCCAGCAGTGAAGCGCTGGGATTCGGGACTGATAATGAGCAGTTCTTC.

The chain has TRBV28 and TRBJ1-2; 9 bases fit TRBD1. The germline CDR1 and CDR2 sequences are MDHEN and SYDVKM. The V and J ends lost 4 bases and 2 bases, in that order; junction bases with no gene match: 5. This CDR3 contains 15 residues. The chain's CDR3 is CASSSNRGRNYGYTF. The CDR3 DNA follows: TGTGCCAGCAGTTCCAACAGGGGGCGAAACTATGGCTACACCTTC.

The chain recombines TRBV29-1 with TRBJ2-7, with D perhaps matching TRBD2 (6 bases). The ends were cut back, 5 bases at V and 3 bases at J, with 14 bases in the middle. This CDR3 contains 13 residues. CDR1 SQVTM and CDR2 ANQGSEA come from the germline V gene. CDR3 amino acids: CSVQTRLHYEQYF. The CDR3 coding sequence is TGCAGCGTTCAGACTAGGCTACACTACGAGCAGTACTTC.

Worth noting for this clone: The identical CDR3 is also encoded by other nucleotide sequences in the sample. The J gene is TRBJ2-7, the V gene TRBV2; TRBD1 agrees at 11 bases. V shed 6 bases and J 0 bases; nucleotides not matched to a gene: 4. This CDR3 region has 15 residues. Germline CDR1 SNHLY, CDR2 FYNNEI. The CDR3 protein is CASSLGQGASYEQYF. CDR3 in DNA: TGTGCCAGCAGCCTCGGACAGGGGGCCTCCTACGAGCAGTACTTC.

The chain carries TRBV28 and TRBJ2-7, with TRBD1 as a possible D gene (6 bases). The CDR3 length is 12 residues. Trimming stripped 8 bases from V and 3 bases from J, with 11 bases between. Germline assignment: CDR1 MDHEN and CDR2 SYDVKM. CDR3 sequence: CASRGQHYEQYF. The CDR3 DNA sequence: TGTGCCAGCCGCGGACAGCACTACGAGCAGTACTTC.

There are a few counts of this clone. The CDR3 protein is CASSDRRSSGNTIYF. The CDR3 DNA follows: TGTGCCAGCTCGGACAGGCGATCCTCTGGAAACACCATATATTTT. The chain combines TRBV11-2 with TRBJ1-3; TRBD1 aligns across 7 bases. The CDR3 runs to 15 residues. Germline V lookup: CDR1 SGHAT, CDR2 FQNNGV. V shed 8 bases, J shed 0 bases, and the junction held 7 bases outside the gene matches. The full variable domain, rest sourced from reference TRBV11-2 and TRBJ1-3, is EAGVAQSPRYKIIEKRQSVAFWCNPISGHATLYWYQQILGQGPKLLIQFQNNGVVDDSQLPKDRFSAERLKGVDSTLKIQPAKLEDSAVYLCASSDRRSSGNTIYFGEGSWLTVV.

The gene calls are TRBV30 and TRBJ2-7; maybe TRBD1 (5 bases). This CDR3 spans 11 amino acids. Trimming stripped 0 bases from V and 10 bases from J, with 10 bases between. The V gene's germline CDR1 is GTSNPN and CDR2 SVGIG (reference sequence). The DNA for the CDR3 is TGTGCCTGGAGTGTACAGGCAGCACAGTACTTC. Encoded protein: CAWSVQAAQYF. The full variable domain, completed using reference TRBV30 and TRBJ2-7, is SQTIHQWPATLVQPVGSPLSLECTVEGTSNPNLYWYRQAAGRGLQLLFYSVGIGQISSEVPQNLSASRPQDRQFILSSKKLLLSDSGFYLCAWSVQAAQYFGPGTRLTVT.

The J gene is TRBJ1-5, the V gene TRBV28; TRBD1 might be the D (5 bases). The germline CDR1 and CDR2 sequences are MDHEN and SYDVKM. There are 18 residues in the CDR3. The germline V and J ends were trimmed by 3 bases and 0 bases, with 18 bases remaining between them. Written as DNA, the CDR3 is TGTGCCAGCAGTTTTAGGGGCCCGATCGGGTATAGCAATCAGCCCCAGCATTTT. Amino acids: CASSFRGPIGYSNQPQHF.

The V call is TRBV12-3 or TRBV12-4, the J call TRBJ2-2, with unresolved D. The CDR3 runs to 12 residues. V was shortened by 10 bases and J by 7 bases, with 13 bases between the two germline ends. The CDR3 protein is CATSTVVGELFF. CDR3 sequence (DNA): TGTGCCACCTCCACTGTTGTCGGGGAGCTGTTTTTT.

The rearrangement uses TRBV6-5 and TRBJ2-7; 9 bases align to TRBD1. V was clipped by 7 bases and J by 5 bases; unmatched bases: 6. CDR1 is MNHEY and CDR2 is SVGAGI in the germline V gene. The CDR3 is 13 amino acids. CDR3 sequence: CASKRTGGNEQYF. The CDR3 coding sequence is TGTGCCAGCAAGAGAACAGGGGGCAACGAGCAGTACTTC.

This clone was detected many times. V and J are TRBV7-6 and TRBJ2-1, with a possible D match to TRBD1 (5 bases). Trimming left V 5 bases short and J 3 bases short, with 11 bases between. This CDR3 contains 14 residues. CDR1 and CDR2 from the germline V gene are SGHVS and FNYEAQ. The CDR3 region has the DNA TGTGCCAGCAGCGACGTAAGGGGCTACAATGAGCAGTTCTTC. Translation: CASSDVRGYNEQFF.

The chain uses TRBV5-1 and TRBJ1-2; D is uncertain. The CDR3 spans 13 residues. CDR1 is SGHRS, CDR2 YFSETQ, per germline. The germline V and J ends were trimmed by 0 bases and 0 bases, with 3 bases remaining between them. The DNA for the CDR3 is TGCGCCAGCAGCTTGGACACTAACTATGGCTACACCTTC. Its translation: CASSLDTNYGYTF.